The 32 T cell receptor beta chains in this list originate from one sample, sequenced in a study of blood T cell repertoires in COVID-19. Assay used: immunoSEQ multiplex PCR; TCRdb lists only in-frame clones, some missing. The sample records some 77,000 clones, roughly 80% being singletons. The sequenced material came from peripheral blood. Receptor source: a woman in her 70s with acute or convalescent COVID-19.

Regarding this clone: At the DNA level, this CDR3 is encoded by other sequences in the same sample as well. The rearrangement joins TRBV28 to TRBJ2-3, with D uncertain. CDR3 length equals 15 residues. Germline V CDR1 and CDR2: MDHEN, SYDVKM. V dropped 2 bases and J dropped 1 base, with 10 bases sitting between them. CDR3 coding DNA: TGTGCCAGCAGTTTACCCCTTGGGCGCACAGATACGCAGTATTTT. Protein sequence: CASSLPLGRTDTQYF.

The chain is built from TRBV28 and TRBJ1-6, with D possibly TRBD1 on 6 matching bases. The CDR3 consists of 15 residues. From germline, CDR1 is MDHEN and CDR2 SYDVKM. V shed 4 bases and J shed 5 bases, with 12 bases lying between them. This chain's CDR3 is CASSWGLRDNSPLHF. CDR3 nucleotides: TGTGCCAGCAGTTGGGGGCTCCGGGATAATTCACCCCTCCACTTT.

The genes are TRBV12-3 or TRBV12-4 and TRBJ2-7; 7 bases match TRBD2. The CDR3 is made up of 13 amino acids. The V segment lost 6 bases and the J segment 2 bases; nucleotides outside the gene matches: 4. The CDR3 nucleotides read TGTGCCAGCAGCCTGCGGGGGACCTACGAGCAGTACTTC. It yields the protein CASSLRGTYEQYF.

This chain links TRBV7-2 with TRBJ1-1, with a tentative D call TRBD1 (5 bases). V was cut by 2 bases and J by 6 bases, with 10 bases left in between. The CDR3 extends over 13 amino acids. Germline values: CDR1 SGHTA, CDR2 FQGNSA. The CDR3: CASSLFRGAEAFF. The CDR3 coding sequence is TGTGCCAGCAGCTTATTTCGGGGGGCTGAAGCTTTCTTT.

The chain is built from TRBV28 and TRBJ1-2, with D unclear. The CDR3 consists of 14 residues. CDR1 MDHEN and CDR2 SYDVKM come from the germline V gene. Trimming removed 10 bases at V and 0 bases at J, with 15 bases between. CDR3 bases: TGTGCCATCGGGAAGGCCCGAGCTAACTATGGCTACACCTTC. Its protein is CAIGKARANYGYTF.

This chain connects TRBV19 to TRBJ2-7; 7 bases are a match to TRBD1. Germline CDR1 reads LNHDA; CDR2 reads SQIVND (reference sequence). V gave up 5 bases and J gave up 2 bases; unmatched junction bases: 3. This CDR3 is 13 amino acids long. CDR3 residues: CASSFGQAYEQYF. In DNA form, the CDR3 reads TGTGCCAGTAGTTTTGGACAGGCCTACGAGCAGTACTTC.

This chain connects TRBV19 to TRBJ1-2; D gene uncertain. CDR3 length: 15 amino acids. V was shortened by 4 bases and J by 8 bases, with 20 bases between the two germline ends. Germline V gives CDR1 LNHDA, CDR2 SQIVND (reference sequence). The CDR3 loop reads CASSTRRGSPTGYTF. CDR3 DNA sequence: TGTGCCAGTAGTACCAGACGGGGTAGCCCTACAGGCTACACCTTC.

J is TRBJ1-2 and V is TRBV6-6, with 7 nucleotides matching TRBD1. V dropped 4 bases and J dropped 1; count of bases not matched to a gene: 6. CDR1 is MNHNY, CDR2 SVGAGI, per germline (reference sequence). The CDR3 is 15 amino acids. CDR3 residues: CASSSTGQNNYGYTF. For the CDR3, the DNA is TGTGCCAGCAGTTCCACGGGACAGAATAACTATGGCTACACCTTC.

The rearrangement links TRBV30 to TRBJ1-4; 9 bases are shared with TRBD1. The CDR3 spans 14 residues. J gave up 7 bases and V 4 bases, and 7 bases lay outside the gene matches. CDR1 GTSNPN and CDR2 SVGIG come from the germline V gene (reference sequence). This chain's CDR3 is CAWTWGTGFEKLFF. CDR3 bases: TGTGCCTGGACTTGGGGGACAGGGTTTGAAAAACTGTTTTTT.

V and J are TRBV28 and TRBJ2-2; 10 bases align to TRBD2. This CDR3 is built from 18 residues. The V gene end was trimmed by 1 base and the J gene end by 4 bases; junction bases not matched to a gene: 9. Germline-derived CDR1 and CDR2 are MDHEN and SYDVKM. CDR3 in DNA: TGTGCCAGCAGTTTATTTTTCCGGACTAGCGGAGGCACCGGGGAGCTGTTTTTT. It codes for CASSLFFRTSGGTGELFF. The full variable domain, in which reference TRBV28 and TRBJ2-2 provide the parts outside the CDR3, is DVKVTQSSRYLVKRTGEKVFLECVQDMDHENMFWYRQDPGLGLRLIYFSYDVKMKEKGDIPEGYSVSREKKERFSLILESASTNQTSMYLCASSLFFRTSGGTGELFFGEGSRLTVL.

The genes are TRBV21-1 and TRBJ1-4. TRBV21-1 is annotated as a pseudogene. The CDR3 consists of 13 residues. In nucleotides, the CDR3 is TGTGCCAGCACCCGTAGACTCGAGGAAAAACTGTTTTTT. Its translation is CASTRRLEEKLFF.

The chain recombines TRBV24-1 with TRBJ2-1; 9 bases line up with TRBD1. Germline-derived CDR1 and CDR2 are KGHDR and SFDVKD. The CDR3 totals 16 residues. J was trimmed by 9 bases and V by 4 bases; bases with no gene match: 12. CDR3 DNA sequence: TGTGCCACCAGTGACAAAACCGGGACAGGGCGGAGTGAGCAGTTCTTC. Protein product: CATSDKTGTGRSEQFF.

This clone has more than one count but fewer than ten. The chain carries TRBV10-1 and TRBJ2-7, with a weak D call TRBD1 (5 bases). This CDR3 region has 14 residues. The germline V and J ends were trimmed by 3 bases and 6 bases, with 15 bases remaining between them. Per germline, CDR1 WNHNN and CDR2 SYGVQD (reference sequence). The CDR3 coding sequence is TGCGCCAGCAGTGATACCAAGACAGACTTCGAGCAGTACTTC. Protein product: CASSDTKTDFEQYF.

The chain is built from TRBV5-1 and TRBJ1-6; a weak D match, TRBD1 (6 bases). The CDR3 consists of 13 residues. With 5 bases removed from V and 13 bases from J, the gap between germline ends came to 16 bases. CDR1 and CDR2 from the germline V gene are SGHRS and YFSETQ. The CDR3: CASRGNRESPLHF. CDR3 sequence (DNA): TGCGCCAGCAGGGGTAACAGGGAATCTCCCCTCCACTTT.

The chain is built from TRBV6-5 and TRBJ2-7, with D maybe TRBD2 (6 bases). The germline CDR1 and CDR2 sequences are MNHEY and SVGAGI. The CDR3 is made up of 15 amino acids. Trimming pared 7 bases from V and 4 bases from J, leaving 20 bases between. The CDR3 is CASKSRLANHYEQYF. The CDR3 coding sequence is TGTGCCAGCAAGAGCCGGCTAGCGAATCATTACGAGCAGTACTTC.

In its sample, this clone was seen once. The rearrangement joins TRBV7-8 to TRBJ1-5, with D unresolved. The V and J ends lost 5 bases and 5 bases respectively, with 7 bases between them. The CDR3 covers 12 residues. Looked up from germline, CDR1 is SGHVS and CDR2 is FQNEAQ. This CDR3 is CASSADYQPQHF. CDR3 in DNA: TGTGCCAGCAGCGCGGACTATCAGCCCCAGCATTTT. The full variable domain, rest sourced from reference TRBV7-8 and TRBJ1-5, is GAGVSQSPRYKVAKRGQDVALRCDPISGHVSLFWYQQALGQGPEFLTYFQNEAQLDKSGLPSDRFFAERPEGSVSTLKIQRTQQEDSAVYLCASSADYQPQHFGDGTRLSIL.

The chain couples TRBV7-3 to TRBJ2-1; D is perhaps TRBD1 (5 bases). V shed 6 bases and J shed 6 bases, with 18 bases lying between them. The CDR3 sequence is 15 residues long. Germline CDR1 SGHTA, CDR2 FQGTGA. The CDR3: CASSPRSRASNEQFF. CDR3 in DNA: TGTGCCAGCAGTCCCCGGAGCAGGGCCAGCAATGAGCAGTTCTTC.

V and J are TRBV6-6 and TRBJ1-5, with D perhaps TRBD1 (5 bases). The CDR3 is made up of 16 amino acids. V lost 7 bases and J lost 0, with 16 bases in between. Per germline, CDR1 MNHNY and CDR2 SVGAGI (reference sequence). The CDR3 loop reads CASTTRGGNSNQPQHF. In DNA, the CDR3 is TGTGCCAGCACCACTCGCGGGGGGAATAGCAATCAGCCCCAGCATTTT.

The V gene is TRBV5-4, the J gene TRBJ1-4, with TRBD1 identical over 8 bases. Germline V CDR1 and CDR2: SGHNT, YYREEE (reference sequence). The CDR3 has 14 amino acids. V dropped 4 bases and J dropped 7; count of bases not matched to a gene: 6. The DNA for the CDR3 is TGTGCCAGCAGCGTGGACAGGGCCCCTGAAAAACTGTTTTTT. This codes for CASSVDRAPEKLFF.

This chain joins TRBV10-2 and TRBJ2-2, with 8 bases identical to TRBD2. V trimming: 6 bases; J trimming: 6 bases; junction bases outside the gene matches: 12. The CDR3 is 16 amino acids. Germline V gene lookup returns CDR1 WSHSY and CDR2 SAAADI. This chain's CDR3 is CASRTSGTRTAGELFF. CDR3 DNA sequence: TGCGCCAGCAGGACATCCGGGACTAGGACTGCCGGGGAGCTGTTTTTT.

The chain couples TRBV9 to TRBJ2-5; possible D gene TRBD2, 5 bases. There are 15 residues in the CDR3. V was shortened by 4 bases and J by 2 bases, with 15 bases between the two germline ends. The germline gives CDR1 SGDLS, CDR2 YYNGEE. CDR3 region: CASSPLGRIQETQYF. CDR3 in DNA: TGTGCCAGCAGCCCACTAGGACGGATACAAGAGACCCAGTACTTC.

The J gene is TRBJ1-4, the V gene TRBV27; no firm D call. The CDR3 runs to 17 residues. Germline V CDR1 and CDR2: MNHEY, SMNVEV (reference sequence). The V end was cut by 2 bases, the J end by 4 bases, with 17 bases between. The CDR3 coding sequence is TGTGCCAGCAGTTTAACTCAGAGCCTCGGACTTAATGAAAAACTGTTTTTT. This sequence encodes CASSLTQSLGLNEKLFF.

This chain uses TRBV4-1 with TRBJ1-4, with TRBD1 matching over 8 bases. This CDR3 is 15 amino acids long. Germline CDR1 reads MGHRA; CDR2 reads YSYEKL. V shed 1 base and J 7 bases; nucleotides not matched to a gene: 5. CDR3 DNA sequence: TGCGCCAGCAGCCAAGTGGACAGGGCGGCTGAAAAACTGTTTTTT. Its protein product is CASSQVDRAAEKLFF.

The CDR3 sequence is CASSKGDRGGTEAFF. In DNA form, the CDR3 reads TGTGCCAGCAGCAAAGGGGACAGGGGAGGCACTGAAGCTTTCTTT. The chain carries TRBV21-1 and TRBJ1-1; the table gives TRBD1 as D, unverified against the DNA. TRBV21-1 is deemed a pseudogene. This CDR3 has 15 residues.

The chain combines TRBV10-1 with TRBJ2-1; 12 bases are shared with TRBD2. Germline V gene sequence: CDR1 WNHNN, CDR2 SYGVQD (reference sequence). Unmatched junction bases numbered 11, after V lost 3 bases and J lost 8 bases. The CDR3 is made up of 17 amino acids. CDR3 sequence reads: CASSDQRLAGVGDEQFF. CDR3 coding DNA: TGCGCCAGCAGTGATCAACGACTAGCGGGAGTCGGCGATGAGCAGTTCTTC.

Only a few counts were recorded for this clone. The chain joins TRBV27 to TRBJ2-2; possibly TRBD1 for D (6 bases). Trimming cost V 5 bases and J 0 bases, with 13 bases left between them. The CDR3 runs 16 residues. Germline V gene sequence: CDR1 MNHEY, CDR2 SMNVEV (reference sequence). In nucleotides, the CDR3 is TGTGCCAGCAGTGTAGAGGGACAAACGAACACCGGGGAGCTGTTTTTT. Translation gives CASSVEGQTNTGELFF.

The count of this clone is one. The chain has TRBV11-2 and TRBJ2-7, with D tentatively TRBD1 (5 bases). The CDR3 extends over 15 amino acids. V was trimmed by 1 base and J by 2 bases, leaving 12 bases between them. From germline, CDR1 is SGHAT and CDR2 FQNNGV. CDR3 DNA sequence: TGTGCCAGCAGCTTAGGTCGGCAGGGTCCCTACGAGCAGTACTTC. Translated: CASSLGRQGPYEQYF.

This chain joins TRBV3-1 (or the pseudogene TRBV3-2) and TRBJ2-7; 8 nucleotides align to TRBD1. This CDR3 comprises 15 residues. With 10 bases clipped from V and 7 bases from J, the junction kept 18 bases outside the gene matches. Germline CDR1 reads LGHDT; CDR2 reads YNNKEL (reference sequence). The CDR3 spells CATKQSGQGRGEQYF. CDR3 sequence (DNA): TGTGCCACCAAGCAGTCTGGACAGGGACGGGGTGAGCAGTACTTC.

This clone was observed a few times. In DNA, the CDR3 is TGTGCCAGCAGTCCGCCGGGACTCTCCTACGAGCAGTACTTC. Residues: CASSPPGLSYEQYF. The genes are TRBV28 and TRBJ2-7, with TRBD2 as a possible D gene (6 bases). V lost 5 bases to trimming and J lost 0 bases, with 11 bases between them. The CDR3 runs 14 residues. CDR1 and CDR2 from the germline V gene are MDHEN and SYDVKM.

J is TRBJ1-5 and V is TRBV3-1 (or the pseudogene TRBV3-2), with D perhaps TRBD1 (5 bases). CDR1 and CDR2 (germline): LGHDT, YNNKEL (reference sequence). The CDR3 totals 16 residues. Between the trimmed V and J ends, which lost 4 bases and 2 bases, there was a span of 15 bases. The CDR3: CASSPSGRRGNQPQHF. CDR3 nucleotides: TGTGCCAGCAGCCCGTCGGGGCGGAGGGGCAATCAGCCCCAGCATTTT.

The gene calls are TRBV18 and TRBJ2-1; 7 positions match TRBD1. The CDR3 is 12 residues long. Germline V gene sequence: CDR1 KGHSH, CDR2 LQKENI. J gave up 10 bases and V 6 bases, and 6 bases lay outside the gene matches. The CDR3 loop reads CASSPPGQEQFF. The CDR3 DNA follows: TGTGCCAGCTCGCCTCCGGGACAGGAGCAGTTCTTC.

The rearrangement uses TRBV19 and TRBJ1-2; D perhaps matches TRBD1 (6 bases). V gave up 0 bases and J gave up 4 bases, with 12 bases separating them. Per the germline V gene, CDR1 is LNHDA and CDR2 is SQIVND (reference sequence). This CDR3 is 15 amino acids long. The CDR3 DNA follows: TGTGCCAGTAGTATAGATAACAGGGTGGGCTATGGCTACACCTTC. This gives the protein CASSIDNRVGYGYTF.